The 5 T cell receptor beta chains presented below share a single source sample, sequenced in a study of STAT5B mutations in CD4+ large granular lymphocyte leukemia. The data were produced by immunoSEQ multiplex PCR, yet TCRdb's version contains in-frame clones alone and is incomplete. The sample carries 2,000 or so clones, roughly 84% recorded once. The sample comprised PBMCs. Every receptor here comes from a woman aged 70-85 years with CD4+ T-cell large granular lymphocyte leukemia.

The chain couples TRBV5-3 to TRBJ1-4; D not certain. TRBV5-3 is recorded as an ORF, its role being uncertain. V was clipped by 0 bases and J by 8 bases, with 8 bases between them. The CDR3 covers 13 residues. The CDR3 sequence is CARSLGEWEKLFF. The CDR3 coding sequence is TGTGCCAGAAGCTTGGGGGAGTGGGAAAAACTGTTTTTT.

This clone was seen only once. V is TRBV28 and J is TRBJ1-4; 7 bases fit TRBD1. CDR1 MDHEN and CDR2 SYDVKM come from the germline V gene. Trimming at V came to 6 bases and at J to 0 bases, leaving 4 bases not matched to a gene. This CDR3 spans 15 amino acids. The CDR3 sequence: CASSVGTATNEKLFF. CDR3 coding DNA: TGTGCCAGCAGCGTAGGGACAGCAACTAATGAAAAACTGTTTTTT.

Concerning this clone itself: The junction departs from germline at one end; a sequencing error may be responsible. The chain couples TRBV7-4 to TRBJ2-3, with D possibly matching TRBD2 (7 bases). The CDR3 totals 14 residues. Germline CDR1 reads SGHVT; CDR2 reads SQSDAQ. Written as DNA, the CDR3 is TGTGCCAGCAGTTTAGGGGGGGTTGGGGATACGCAGTATTTT. It translates to CASSLGGVGDTQYF.

The V gene is TRBV14, the J gene TRBJ2-5; 12 bases fit TRBD1. The DNA end is more similar to TRBJ2-7, so the J call may be wrong. CDR3 length: 15 amino acids. CDR1 and CDR2 from the germline V gene are SGHDN and FVKESK. The CDR3 loop is CASSRSGTGGHEQYF. The CDR3 coding sequence is TGTGCCAGCAGCCGCTCAGGGACAGGGGGCCACGAGCAGTACTTC.

The rearrangement links TRBV25-1 to TRBJ2-1; either TRBD1 or TRBD2 may fit D (5 bases each). V dropped 6 bases and J dropped 3 bases, with 12 bases sitting between them. The CDR3 sequence is 14 residues long. Germline CDR1 reads MGHDK; CDR2 reads SYGVNS. CDR3 DNA sequence: TGTGCCAGCAGGGGGGACCCTTTCTACAATGAGCAGTTCTTC. Protein product: CASRGDPFYNEQFF.